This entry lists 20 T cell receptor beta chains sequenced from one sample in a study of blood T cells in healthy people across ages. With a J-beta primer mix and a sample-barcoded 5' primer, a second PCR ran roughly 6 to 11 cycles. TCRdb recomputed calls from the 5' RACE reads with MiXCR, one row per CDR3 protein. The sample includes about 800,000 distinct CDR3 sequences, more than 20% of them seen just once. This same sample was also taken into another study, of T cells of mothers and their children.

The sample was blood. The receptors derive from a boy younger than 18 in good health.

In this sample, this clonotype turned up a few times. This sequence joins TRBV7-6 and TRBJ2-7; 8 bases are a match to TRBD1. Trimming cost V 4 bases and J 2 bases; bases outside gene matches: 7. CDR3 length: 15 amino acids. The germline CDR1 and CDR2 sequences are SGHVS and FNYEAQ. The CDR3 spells CASSSGQDYTYEQYF. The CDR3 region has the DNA TGTGCCAGCAGCTCGGGACAGGACTACACCTACGAGCAGTACTTC.

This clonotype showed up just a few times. The CDR3, as DNA: TGTGCCAGCAGCCTAATGGGTGCGGTTAAGGAATCACCCCTCCACTTT. Encoded protein: CASSLMGAVKESPLHF. This chain joins TRBV11-2 and TRBJ1-6; no clear D gene. This CDR3 spans 16 amino acids. Per germline, CDR1 SGHAT and CDR2 FQNNGV. V was pared by 5 bases and J by 10 bases, with 21 bases between.

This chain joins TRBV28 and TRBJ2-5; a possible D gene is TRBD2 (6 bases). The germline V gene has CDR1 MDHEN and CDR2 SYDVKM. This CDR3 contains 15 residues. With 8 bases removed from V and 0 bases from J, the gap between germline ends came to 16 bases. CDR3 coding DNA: TGTGCCAGCGGAAGGGACTCACCCGACCAAGAGACCCAGTACTTC. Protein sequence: CASGRDSPDQETQYF. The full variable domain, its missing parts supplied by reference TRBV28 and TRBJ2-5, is DVKVTQSSRYLVKRTGEKVFLECVQDMDHENMFWYRQDPGLGLRLIYFSYDVKMKEKGDIPEGYSVSREKKERFSLILESASTNQTSMYLCASGRDSPDQETQYFGPGTRLLVL.

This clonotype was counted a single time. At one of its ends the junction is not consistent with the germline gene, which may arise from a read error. CDR3 sequence reads: CASSLGAGGGQETRYF. CDR3 DNA sequence: TGTGCCAGCAGTTTAGGAGCGGGAGGGGGCCAAGAGACCCGGTACTTC. This chain uses TRBV28 with TRBJ2-1; 10 bases map to TRBD2. CDR3 size: 16 residues. CDR1 MDHEN and CDR2 SYDVKM come from the germline V gene. Supplemented by reference TRBV28 and TRBJ2-1, the full variable domain reads DVKVTQSSRYLVKRTGEKVFLECVQDMDHENMFWYRQDPGLGLRLIYFSYDVKMKEKGDIPEGYSVSREKKERFSLILESASTNQTSMYLCASSLGAGGGQETRYFGPGTRLTVL.

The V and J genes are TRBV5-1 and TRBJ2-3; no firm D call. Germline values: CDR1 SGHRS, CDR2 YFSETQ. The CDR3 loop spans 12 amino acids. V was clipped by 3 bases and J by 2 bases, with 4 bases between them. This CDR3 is CASSWNTDTQYF. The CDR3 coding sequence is TGCGCCAGCAGCTGGAACACAGATACGCAGTATTTT.

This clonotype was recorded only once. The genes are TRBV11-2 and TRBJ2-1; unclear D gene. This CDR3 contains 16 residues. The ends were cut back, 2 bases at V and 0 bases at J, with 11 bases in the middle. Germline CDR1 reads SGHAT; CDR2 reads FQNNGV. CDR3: CASSLSGGFSYNEQFF. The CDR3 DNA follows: TGTGCCAGCAGCTTAAGTGGCGGATTCTCCTACAATGAGCAGTTCTTC.

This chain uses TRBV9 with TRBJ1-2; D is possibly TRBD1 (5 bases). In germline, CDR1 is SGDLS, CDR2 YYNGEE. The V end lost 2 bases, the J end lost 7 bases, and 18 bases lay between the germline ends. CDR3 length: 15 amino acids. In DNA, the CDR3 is TGTGCCAGCAGCGTTCCCCGATCAGGGCTGGGTGGCTACACCTTC. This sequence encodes CASSVPRSGLGGYTF.

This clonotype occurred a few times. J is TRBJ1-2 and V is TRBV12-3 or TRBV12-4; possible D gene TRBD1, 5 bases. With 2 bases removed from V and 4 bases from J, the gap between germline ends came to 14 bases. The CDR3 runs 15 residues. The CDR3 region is CASSLTQGLGYGYTF. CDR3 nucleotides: TGTGCCAGCAGTTTAACCCAGGGTTTGGGCTATGGCTACACCTTC.

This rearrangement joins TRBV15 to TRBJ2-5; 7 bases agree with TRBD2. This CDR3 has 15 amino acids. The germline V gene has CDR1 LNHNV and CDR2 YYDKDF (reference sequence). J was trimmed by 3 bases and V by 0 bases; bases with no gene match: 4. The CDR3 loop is CATSRDGRVEETQYF. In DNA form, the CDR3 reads TGTGCCACCAGCAGAGATGGGAGGGTTGAAGAGACCCAGTACTTC. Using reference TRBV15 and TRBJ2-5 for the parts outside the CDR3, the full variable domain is DAMVIQNPRYQVTQFGKPVTLSCSQTLNHNVMYWYQQKSSQAPKLLFHYYDKDFNNEADTPDNFQSRRPNTSFCFLDIRSPGLGDTAMYLCATSRDGRVEETQYFGPGTRLLVL.

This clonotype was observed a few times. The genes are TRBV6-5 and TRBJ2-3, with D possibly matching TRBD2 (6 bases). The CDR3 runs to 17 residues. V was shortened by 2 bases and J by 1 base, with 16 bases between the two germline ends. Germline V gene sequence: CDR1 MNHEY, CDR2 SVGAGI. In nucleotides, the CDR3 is TGTGCCAGCAGTTACGACGGGAGCCCCCCCGGCACAGATACGCAGTATTTT. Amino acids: CASSYDGSPPGTDTQYF.

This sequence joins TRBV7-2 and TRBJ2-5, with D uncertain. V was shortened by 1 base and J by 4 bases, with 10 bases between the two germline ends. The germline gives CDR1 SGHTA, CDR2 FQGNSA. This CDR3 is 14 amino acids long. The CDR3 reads CASSLEFRGETQYF. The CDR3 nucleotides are TGTGCCAGCAGCTTAGAATTCAGAGGAGAGACCCAGTACTTC.

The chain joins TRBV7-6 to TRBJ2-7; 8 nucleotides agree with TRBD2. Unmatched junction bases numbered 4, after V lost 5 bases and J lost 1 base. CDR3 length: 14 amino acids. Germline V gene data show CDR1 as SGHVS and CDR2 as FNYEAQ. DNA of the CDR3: TGTGCCAGCAGCACCCCGGGAGGGTCCTACGAGCAGTACTTC. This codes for CASSTPGGSYEQYF.

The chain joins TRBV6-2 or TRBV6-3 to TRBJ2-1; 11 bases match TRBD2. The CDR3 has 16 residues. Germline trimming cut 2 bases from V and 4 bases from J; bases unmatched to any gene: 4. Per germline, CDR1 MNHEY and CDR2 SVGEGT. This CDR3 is CASSYIGTSGYNEQFF. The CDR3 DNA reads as TGTGCCAGCAGTTACATAGGGACTAGCGGATACAATGAGCAGTTCTTC.

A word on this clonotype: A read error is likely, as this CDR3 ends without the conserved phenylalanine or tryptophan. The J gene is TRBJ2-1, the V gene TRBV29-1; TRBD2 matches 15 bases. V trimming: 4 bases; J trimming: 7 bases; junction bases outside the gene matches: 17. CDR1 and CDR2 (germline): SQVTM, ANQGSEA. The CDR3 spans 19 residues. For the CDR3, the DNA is TGCAGCGTTGTGGGGTGGACTAGCGGGAGGGCCTTCAACACGAATGAGCAGTTCCTC. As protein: CSVVGWTSGRAFNTNEQFL.

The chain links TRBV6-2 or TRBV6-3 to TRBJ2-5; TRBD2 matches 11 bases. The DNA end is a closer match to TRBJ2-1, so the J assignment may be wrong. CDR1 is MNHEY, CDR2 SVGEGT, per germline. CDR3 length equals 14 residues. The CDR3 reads CASSPTSGSDEQFF. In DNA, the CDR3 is TGTGCCAGCAGCCCTACTAGCGGGAGTGATGAGCAGTTCTTC.

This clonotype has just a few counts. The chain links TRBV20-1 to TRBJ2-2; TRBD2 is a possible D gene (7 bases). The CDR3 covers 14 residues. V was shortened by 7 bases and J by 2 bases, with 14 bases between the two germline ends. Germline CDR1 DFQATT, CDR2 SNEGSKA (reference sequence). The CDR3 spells CSVTGGFNTGELFF. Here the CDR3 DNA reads TGCAGTGTGACGGGGGGCTTCAACACCGGGGAGCTGTTTTTT.

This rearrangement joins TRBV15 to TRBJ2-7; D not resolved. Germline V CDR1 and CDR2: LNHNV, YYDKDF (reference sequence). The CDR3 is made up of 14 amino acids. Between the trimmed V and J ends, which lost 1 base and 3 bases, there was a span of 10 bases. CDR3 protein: CATSRVAGSYEQYF. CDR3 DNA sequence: TGTGCCACCAGCAGAGTCGCAGGCAGCTACGAGCAGTACTTC.

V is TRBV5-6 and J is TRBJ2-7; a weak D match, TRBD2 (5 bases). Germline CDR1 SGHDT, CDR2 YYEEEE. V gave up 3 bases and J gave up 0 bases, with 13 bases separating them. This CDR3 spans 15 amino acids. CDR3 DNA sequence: TGTGCCAGCAGCTATGGACTGGGGATCTCCTACGAGCAGTACTTC. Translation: CASSYGLGISYEQYF.

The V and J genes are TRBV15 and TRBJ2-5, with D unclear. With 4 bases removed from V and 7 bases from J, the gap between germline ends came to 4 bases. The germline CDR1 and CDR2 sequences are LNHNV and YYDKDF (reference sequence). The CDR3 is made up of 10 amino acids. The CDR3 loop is CATSKGTQYF. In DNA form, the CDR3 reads TGTGCCACCAGCAAGGGGACCCAGTACTTC. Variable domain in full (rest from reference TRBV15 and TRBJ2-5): DAMVIQNPRYQVTQFGKPVTLSCSQTLNHNVMYWYQQKSSQAPKLLFHYYDKDFNNEADTPDNFQSRRPNTSFCFLDIRSPGLGDTAMYLCATSKGTQYFGPGTRLLVL.

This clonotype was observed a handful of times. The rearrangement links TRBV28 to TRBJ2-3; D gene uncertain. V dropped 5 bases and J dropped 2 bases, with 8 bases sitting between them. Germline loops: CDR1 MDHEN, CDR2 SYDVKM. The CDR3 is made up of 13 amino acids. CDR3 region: CASSQPATDTQYF. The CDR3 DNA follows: TGTGCCAGCAGTCAGCCTGCCACAGATACGCAGTATTTT.